Below, one T cell receptor beta chain is given with its context. The sample originates from a study of blood T cell repertoires in COVID-19. The assay was immunoSEQ multiplex PCR, and TCRdb's table has in-frame clones only and misses some. The table includes around 480,000 clones, approximately 89% detected once. Sequencing was carried out using peripheral blood. This clonotype originated in a woman aged 45 to 65 with COVID-19, enrolled during active disease.

The CDR3 protein is CASISEATNTEAFF. CDR3 nucleotide sequence: TGTGCCAGCATCTCGGAGGCTACGAACACTGAAGCTTTCTTT. The V gene is TRBV5-4, the J gene TRBJ1-1, with D unresolved. The CDR3 totals 14 residues. CDR1 and CDR2 (germline): SGHNT, YYREEE (reference sequence). V gave up 6 bases and J gave up 1 base, with 13 bases separating them.